This T cell receptor beta chain was observed in a study of T cell responses to AZD1222 COVID-19 vaccine. Generated by immunoSEQ multiplex PCR, the TCRdb table keeps only in-frame clones and is missing some. The sample lists some 150,000 clones; more than 80% were seen once. This CDR3 is 14 amino acids long. The germline V gene has CDR1 GTSNPN and CDR2 SVGIG (reference sequence). The J segment lost 2 bases and the V segment lost 5 bases, leaving 7 bases of the junction unmatched. This rearrangement joins TRBV30 to TRBJ2-7, with 9 bases identical to TRBD2. This sequence was found in an adult in good health. The sample in question was peripheral blood, obtained on day 0 of AZD1222 vaccination. CDR3 DNA: TGTGCCTGGGGAGCTAGCGGGGTCACCTACGAGCAGTACTTC. Its protein product is CAWGASGVTYEQYF.